The T cell receptor (beta chain) described here comes from a study of cytomegalovirus exposure and HLA in healthy donors. Across the whole study: Inside one of the first data releases sat 75 million to 100 million unique TCRs taken from HLA-typed donors.

As concerns this clone: A far more abundant clone sits one base away, making this likely a read error.

Amplification used 60 Vbeta primers and 13 Jbeta primers. Using immunoSEQ multiplex PCR, the repertoire was profiled, and TCRdb retains in-frame clones only, with some absent. The top ten hold roughly 20% of the sample, which has some 110,000 clones, roughly four fifths seen once. This CDR3 is 13 amino acids long. V lost 1 base and J 9 bases, leaving 9 bases between the germline ends. Germline values: CDR1 SGHAT, CDR2 FQNNGV. The specimen sequenced was PBMCs. The TCR originated in a man under 40 in good health and CMV-seropositive. This sequence joins TRBV11-2 and TRBJ1-4, with D possibly matching TRBD1 (5 bases). The CDR3 bases are TGTGCCAGCAGCTTAGTCAGGGATAAAAAACTGTTTTTT. This gives the protein CASSLVRDKKLFF.